Each of the 27 T cell receptor beta chains below was sequenced from the same sample in a study of cytomegalovirus exposure and HLA in healthy donors. PCR involved 60 Vbeta and 13 Jbeta primers. Profiled with immunoSEQ multiplex PCR; TCRdb holds only in-frame clones, not every one. The sample consists of roughly 100,000 clones, approximately 82% of them appearing once. The specimen sequenced was PBMCs. The receptors stem from a man aged 35 to 55 in good health and CMV-seronegative.

The chain is built from TRBV6-4 and TRBJ1-6, with D maybe TRBD1 (5 bases). This CDR3 has 14 amino acids. Looked up from germline, CDR1 is MRHNA and CDR2 is SNTAGT. The ends were cut back, 6 bases at V and 9 bases at J, with 15 bases in the middle. The CDR3 loop is CASREGQGSSPLHF. The DNA for the CDR3 is TGTGCCAGCAGGGAGGGCCAGGGTAGTTCACCCCTCCACTTT.

The chain recombines TRBV19 with TRBJ1-2; no firm D call. Germline V gene sequence: CDR1 LNHDA, CDR2 SQIVND (reference sequence). The length of the CDR3 is 14 residues. Trimming cost V 3 bases and J 0 bases, with 8 bases left between them. The CDR3 sequence is CASSINRANYGYTF. In DNA form, the CDR3 reads TGTGCCAGTAGTATTAACAGAGCTAACTATGGCTACACCTTC.

This clone was recorded only once. The chain combines TRBV7-2 with TRBJ2-7; TRBD2 matches at 7 bases. Trimming removed 5 bases from V and 3 bases from J; junction bases left unmatched: 10. The CDR3 loop spans 15 amino acids. Germline values: CDR1 SGHTA, CDR2 FQGNSA. This chain's CDR3 is CASSPDVASGYEQYF. CDR3 in DNA: TGTGCCAGCAGCCCCGATGTGGCTAGCGGCTACGAGCAGTACTTC. The full variable domain, rest sourced from reference TRBV7-2 and TRBJ2-7, is GAGVSQSPSNKVTEKGKDVELRCDPISGHTALYWYRQSLGQGLEFLIYFQGNSAPDKSGLPSDRFSAERTGGSVSTLTIQRTQQEDSAVYLCASSPDVASGYEQYFGPGTRLTVT.

This clone was detected once. The V gene is TRBV7-9, the J gene TRBJ2-1, with D hard to call. V was clipped by 1 base and J by 8 bases, with 9 bases between them. Germline CDR1 and CDR2: SEHNR and FQNEAQ (reference sequence). CDR3 length: 13 amino acids. The CDR3 sequence is CASSLGAVDEQFF. The CDR3 DNA reads TGTGCCAGCAGCTTAGGCGCGGTAGATGAGCAGTTCTTC.

This chain connects TRBV7-9 to TRBJ2-7; D is unresolved. Trimming left V 6 bases short and J 3 bases short, with 27 bases between. CDR3 length: 18 amino acids. In germline, CDR1 is SEHNR, CDR2 FQNEAQ (reference sequence). The CDR3 loop is CASSLYSSPPSTNYEQYF. CDR3 nucleotide sequence: TGTGCCAGCAGTTTATATAGCAGCCCCCCAAGTACCAACTACGAGCAGTACTTC.

This chain connects TRBV4-2 to TRBJ2-3; D may be TRBD2 (5 bases). Germline V lookup: CDR1 LGHNA, CDR2 YNFKEQ. CDR3 length: 17 residues. With 3 bases removed from V and 1 base from J, the gap between germline ends came to 17 bases. In DNA, the CDR3 is TGTGCCAGCAGCCACGGAGTAGCGTCGTCGGGCACAGATACGCAGTATTTT. It translates to CASSHGVASSGTDTQYF.

The J gene is TRBJ1-5, the V gene TRBV6-6; weak D call: TRBD1 (5 bases). Germline V gene sequence: CDR1 MNHNY, CDR2 SVGAGI (reference sequence). Trimming removed 2 bases from V and 9 bases from J, with 14 bases in between. This CDR3 is built from 14 residues. This CDR3 reads CASSYDPWGRPQHF. CDR3 nucleotides: TGTGCCAGCAGTTACGACCCCTGGGGCAGGCCCCAGCATTTT.

This clone was observed a handful of times. Other DNA variants within this sample encode the same CDR3. This chain links TRBV9 with TRBJ2-1, with D uncertain. Germline CDR1 reads SGDLS; CDR2 reads YYNGEE. The germline V and J ends were trimmed by 0 bases and 0 bases, with 7 bases remaining between them. This CDR3 is 15 amino acids long. The DNA for the CDR3 is TGTGCCAGCAGCGTAGATGGCGGCTCCTACAATGAGCAGTTCTTC. Translating it yields CASSVDGGSYNEQFF.

V and J are TRBV10-3 and TRBJ2-1; D is perhaps TRBD2 (5 bases). Per the germline V gene, CDR1 is ENHRY and CDR2 is SYGVKD. The CDR3 sequence is 14 residues long. V shed 4 bases and J shed 4 bases, with 11 bases lying between them. Here the CDR3 reads CAISGGDWYNEQFF. For the CDR3, the DNA is TGTGCCATCAGTGGGGGAGACTGGTACAATGAGCAGTTCTTC.

This clone was seen more than once but under ten times. The CDR3 coding sequence is TGCGCCAGCAGTCTTCGCCAGGGTGGGTTAACTGAAGCTTTCTTT. Translated, it gives CASSLRQGGLTEAFF. This chain connects TRBV10-1 to TRBJ1-1, with D perhaps matching TRBD1 (5 bases). This CDR3 has 15 residues. Per the germline V gene, CDR1 is WNHNN and CDR2 is SYGVQD (reference sequence). The V and J ends lost 5 bases and 5 bases respectively, with 18 bases between them.

The rearrangement joins TRBV7-3 to TRBJ1-4, with D perhaps TRBD1 (5 bases). CDR1 is SGHTA and CDR2 is FQGTGA in the germline V gene. Deletions cut 5 bases from V and 5 bases from J, with 12 bases between. The CDR3 consists of 14 residues. Here the CDR3 DNA reads TGTGCCAGCAGCCCGGGGGGTTTCAATGAAAAACTGTTTTTT. This translates into CASSPGGFNEKLFF.

The chain's CDR3 is CASSPQGGETQYF. CDR3 DNA: TGTGCCAGTAGTCCCCAGGGAGGAGAGACCCAGTACTTC. This sequence joins TRBV19 and TRBJ2-5, with D possibly being TRBD2 (6 bases). The V gene's germline CDR1 is LNHDA and CDR2 SQIVND (reference sequence). V was clipped by 5 bases and J by 4 bases, with 11 bases between them. CDR3 size: 13 residues.

This clone was detected only a few times. The rearrangement joins TRBV19 to TRBJ2-1; possible D gene TRBD1, 6 bases. Germline V CDR1 and CDR2: LNHDA, SQIVND (reference sequence). This CDR3 contains 17 residues. V was clipped by 4 bases and J by 3 bases, with 19 bases between them. CDR3 loop: CASSTPLNRVGYNEQFF. The CDR3 bases are TGTGCCAGTAGTACTCCATTAAACAGGGTTGGCTACAATGAGCAGTTCTTC.

The gene calls are TRBV19 and TRBJ1-1; a possible D gene is TRBD1 (6 bases). The CDR3 consists of 16 residues. The ends were cut back, 1 base at V and 4 bases at J, with 16 bases in the middle. Germline CDR1 and CDR2: LNHDA and SQIVND (reference sequence). CDR3 coding DNA: TGTGCCAGTAGTATAGGGTTAGGGTCAGGGGCCACTGAAGCTTTCTTT. Translating gives CASSIGLGSGATEAFF.

The chain couples TRBV19 to TRBJ2-7; TRBD1 matches at 7 bases. Germline assignment: CDR1 LNHDA and CDR2 SQIVND (reference sequence). This CDR3 has 15 amino acids. V was clipped by 5 bases and J by 6 bases; unmatched bases: 13. The CDR3 DNA reads TGTGCCAGTAGTCCCGAAATGACAGGGATCGGCGAGCAGTACTTC. Amino acid sequence: CASSPEMTGIGEQYF.

The chain uses TRBV11-2 and TRBJ1-1; D may be TRBD1 (5 bases). Trimming took off 5 bases at V and 7 bases at J, with 17 bases between the two ends. The germline gives CDR1 SGHAT, CDR2 FQNNGV. The CDR3 consists of 14 residues. CDR3 protein: CASSKVGRDSEAFF. The CDR3 DNA reads as TGTGCCAGCAGCAAGGTGGGTCGAGACAGTGAAGCTTTCTTT.

The chain is built from TRBV5-1 and TRBJ2-5; a weak D match, TRBD1 (5 bases). The DNA end lines up better with TRBJ2-7; the J call may be wrong. The CDR3 covers 12 residues. Germline V lookup: CDR1 SGHRS, CDR2 YFSETQ. The CDR3 reads CASSFTGYEQYF. CDR3 in DNA: TGCGCCAGCAGCTTCACAGGCTACGAGCAGTACTTC.

The CDR3 DNA follows: TGTGCCAGCAGTGAACTCCAGGGGGTGAGTTCACCCCTCCACTTT. Its translation is CASSELQGVSSPLHF. V is TRBV2 and J is TRBJ1-6, with 7 positions matching TRBD1. With V trimmed by 2 bases and J by 9 bases, 7 bases remained unmatched. The CDR3 sequence is 15 residues long. Germline V lookup: CDR1 SNHLY, CDR2 FYNNEI. The full variable domain, with the rest looked up from reference TRBV2 and TRBJ1-6, is EPEVTQTPSHQVTQMGQEVILRCVPISNHLYFYWYRQILGQKVEFLVSFYNNEISEKSEIFDDQFSVERPDGSNFTLKIRSTKLEDSAMYFCASSELQGVSSPLHFGNGTRLTVT.

The chain has TRBV19 and TRBJ2-4; 7 bases are shared with TRBD2. The CDR3 has 20 amino acids. V dropped 2 bases and J dropped 2; count of bases not matched to a gene: 18. The germline CDR1 and CDR2 sequences are LNHDA and SQIVND (reference sequence). CDR3 region: CASSIRRGNNPGGSKNIQYF. CDR3 coding DNA: TGTGCCAGTAGTATACGAAGAGGGAATAACCCGGGAGGCTCCAAAAACATTCAGTACTTC.

The chain is built from TRBV5-1 and TRBJ1-1, with a weak D call TRBD1 (5 bases). The CDR3 totals 15 residues. V was clipped by 0 bases and J by 1 base, with 10 bases between them. Germline CDR1 SGHRS, CDR2 YFSETQ. CDR3 region: CASSLDGHSNTEAFF. The CDR3 DNA sequence: TGCGCCAGCAGCTTGGATGGACACTCGAACACTGAAGCTTTCTTT.

The gene calls are TRBV5-1 and TRBJ1-4; D might be TRBD1 (5 bases). V was pared by 1 base and J by 2 bases, with 6 bases between. Germline V gene data show CDR1 as SGHRS and CDR2 as YFSETQ. The CDR3 consists of 14 residues. The CDR3: CASSLQGTNEKLFF. Here the CDR3 DNA reads TGCGCCAGCAGCTTGCAGGGTACTAATGAAAAACTGTTTTTT.

There are a few counts of this clone. The chain combines TRBV4-2 with TRBJ2-1; 11 nucleotides match TRBD2. CDR1 and CDR2 (germline): LGHNA, YNFKEQ. The CDR3 covers 16 residues. V lost 4 bases, J lost 3 bases, and 5 bases stayed unmatched. CDR3 in DNA: TGTGCCAGCAGCCCCTTAGCGGGGGGGCTCTACAATGAGCAGTTCTTC. It codes for CASSPLAGGLYNEQFF.

The rearrangement joins TRBV5-1 to TRBJ2-6; 10 bases agree with TRBD2. Germline V gene data show CDR1 as SGHRS and CDR2 as YFSETQ. This CDR3 is 18 amino acids long. Trimming at V came to 1 base and at J to 0 bases, leaving 4 bases not matched to a gene. CDR3 DNA: TGCGCCAGCAGCTTGTCGGCTAGCGGGAGCTCTGGGGCCAACGTCCTGACTTTC. This encodes CASSLSASGSSGANVLTF.

V and J are TRBV30 and TRBJ1-1, with TRBD1 as a possible D gene (6 bases). CDR1 and CDR2 from the germline V gene are GTSNPN and SVGIG (reference sequence). V was clipped by 4 bases and J by 3 bases, with 18 bases between them. The CDR3 covers 15 residues. The CDR3 sequence is CAWTRPSRGYTEAFF. The CDR3 bases are TGTGCCTGGACCCGACCCTCAAGGGGGTACACTGAAGCTTTCTTT.

The chain combines TRBV6-6 with TRBJ1-6; the match to TRBD1 covers 10 bases. Germline V gene lookup returns CDR1 MNHNY and CDR2 SVGAGI (reference sequence). The CDR3 is made up of 16 amino acids. J lost 10 bases, V lost 4 bases, and 10 bases had no gene match. CDR3 residues: CASSSRSGTGDSPLHF. CDR3 coding DNA: TGTGCCAGCAGTTCACGTTCCGGGACAGGGGACTCACCCCTCCACTTT.

V gene TRBV29-1 combines with J gene TRBJ2-3; 7 bases line up with TRBD2. Unmatched junction bases numbered 7, after V lost 3 bases and J lost 4 bases. CDR1 and CDR2 (germline): SQVTM, ANQGSEA. This CDR3 is 14 amino acids long. The CDR3, as DNA: TGCAGCGTTGATCGAGCGGGGCAAGCAGATACGCAGTATTTT. This codes for CSVDRAGQADTQYF.

The chain couples TRBV10-2 to TRBJ2-7; D remains ambiguous. The germline gives CDR1 WSHSY, CDR2 SAAADI. The CDR3 contains 13 residues. With 5 bases removed from V and 0 bases from J, the gap between germline ends came to 8 bases. The CDR3 sequence is CASSSSGSYEQYF. The CDR3 DNA is TGCGCCAGCAGTTCCTCAGGCTCCTACGAGCAGTACTTC.